Detailed here is one T cell receptor (beta chain). Its antigen is unknown. The data originate from a study of cytomegalovirus exposure and HLA in healthy donors. Study results and caveats: TCR beta V- and J-gene trimming was later associated with a missense DCLRE1C variant. Among CMV-associated TCR beta chains, most appeared HLA-restricted in a later analysis. Highest at DRB1 and lowest at HLA-C, TCR association rates differed among HLA loci in a later analysis.

With 60 Vbeta and 13 Jbeta primers, the PCR was carried out. TCRdb's table, derived via immunoSEQ multiplex PCR, lists solely in-frame clones and lacks some. The data show roughly 99,000 clones, about 80% seen once. With V trimmed by 3 bases and J by 6 bases, 7 bases remained unmatched. This CDR3 has 15 residues. Per the germline V gene, CDR1 is MNHEY and CDR2 is SMNVEV (reference sequence). The sequence was collected from a man aged 25-45 years in good health and CMV-seronegative. Sequencing was done on a sample of PBMCs. The chain employs TRBV27 and TRBJ2-7; 11 nucleotides align to TRBD2. In DNA, the CDR3 is TGTGCCAGCAGTTTCCGAACTAGCGGGAGTGGCGAGCAGTACTTC. Amino acid sequence: CASSFRTSGSGEQYF.